This T cell receptor (beta chain) is from a study of cytomegalovirus exposure and HLA in healthy donors. The study ran its PCR with 60 Vbeta and 13 Jbeta primers. Using immunoSEQ multiplex PCR, the repertoire was profiled, and TCRdb retains in-frame clones only, with some absent. The table has approximately 100,000 clones, just under 70% seen once. V was pared by 0 bases and J by 5 bases, with 6 bases of the junction left unmatched. Germline V gives CDR1 MNHEY, CDR2 SVGAGI. The CDR3 is 16 amino acids. The V and J genes are TRBV6-5 and TRBJ2-2; 7 bases match TRBD1. The specimen was PBMCs. The receptor's source is a woman in her 70s in good health and CMV-seropositive. The CDR3 sequence: CASSYSDRLLTGELFF. The CDR3 DNA follows: TGTGCCAGCAGTTACTCGGACAGGCTCTTGACCGGGGAGCTGTTTTTT.